These 13 T cell receptor beta chains came from one sample sequenced in a study of long-term antiretroviral therapy in people with HIV. The authors ran the immunoSEQ assay, v3.0, at survey level. Produced via immunoSEQ multiplex PCR; TCRdb's table is partial and in-frame only. The repertoire holds tens of thousands of clones, with about four fifths as singletons. Sequences were derived from unsorted PBMCs, sampled 3 years after starting antiretroviral therapy. These receptors originate from a man over 45 with HIV.

The chain uses TRBV7-9 and TRBJ2-2; TRBD1 is a possible D gene (6 bases). V lost 5 bases and J lost 1, with 11 bases in between. The CDR3 contains 15 residues. In germline, CDR1 is SEHNR, CDR2 FQNEAQ (reference sequence). The CDR3 sequence is CASSPTGRNTGELFF. Written as DNA, the CDR3 is TGTGCCAGCAGCCCAACAGGGAGGAACACCGGGGAGCTGTTTTTT.

The gene calls are TRBV6-1 and TRBJ1-1, with D uncertain. The CDR3 runs 15 residues. The germline CDR1 and CDR2 sequences are MNHNS and SASEGT. The ends were cut back, 6 bases at V and 0 bases at J, with 14 bases in the middle. The CDR3 spells CASRPSSAMNTEAFF. The CDR3, as DNA: TGTGCCAGCAGGCCTTCTAGTGCTATGAACACTGAAGCTTTCTTT.

The rearrangement joins TRBV5-1 to TRBJ2-3, with 8 bases lining up with TRBD1. V was clipped by 4 bases and J by 3 bases; unmatched bases: 4. The CDR3 totals 14 residues. Per the germline V gene, CDR1 is SGHRS and CDR2 is YFSETQ. CDR3 residues: CASSPGQGTDTQYF. The CDR3 coding sequence is TGCGCCAGCAGCCCCGGACAGGGAACAGATACGCAGTATTTT. Complete variable domain (other parts from reference TRBV5-1 and TRBJ2-3): KAGVTQTPRYLIKTRGQQVTLSCSPISGHRSVSWYQQTPGQGLQFLFEYFSETQRNKGNFPGRFSGRQFSNSRSEMNVSTLELGDSALYLCASSPGQGTDTQYFGPGTRLTVL.

There are a few counts of this clone. The chain uses TRBV6-1 and TRBJ1-2, with 8 positions matching TRBD1. V trimming: 2 bases; J trimming: 12 bases; junction bases outside the gene matches: 5. From germline, CDR1 is MNHNS and CDR2 SASEGT. This CDR3 has 12 residues. The CDR3 DNA sequence: TGTGCCAGCAGTGAATTTGGACAGGGTGACACCTTC. The encoded protein is CASSEFGQGDTF.

Relative to its sample, this clone is medium-sized. The chain recombines TRBV7-2 with TRBJ1-1; D is unresolved. V gave up 0 bases and J gave up 8 bases, with 7 bases separating them. Germline values: CDR1 SGHTA, CDR2 FQGNSA. CDR3 length equals 12 residues. As DNA, the CDR3 is TGTGCCAGCAGCTTAGCAGGACCCGAAGCTTTCTTT. Its translation is CASSLAGPEAFF. The full variable domain, in which reference TRBV7-2 and TRBJ1-1 provide the parts outside the CDR3, is GAGVSQSPSNKVTEKGKDVELRCDPISGHTALYWYRQSLGQGLEFLIYFQGNSAPDKSGLPSDRFSAERTGGSVSTLTIQRTQQEDSAVYLCASSLAGPEAFFGQGTRLTVV.

The rearrangement links TRBV28 to TRBJ2-7, with TRBD1 identical over 12 bases. Trimming at V came to 5 bases and at J to 2 bases, leaving 4 bases not matched to a gene. CDR3 size: 15 residues. The germline gives CDR1 MDHEN, CDR2 SYDVKM. This chain's CDR3 is CASSPGQGAPYEQYF. CDR3 DNA: TGTGCCAGCAGTCCGGGACAGGGGGCCCCCTACGAGCAGTACTTC. Based on the CDR3 plus reference TRBV28 and TRBJ2-7, the full variable domain is DVKVTQSSRYLVKRTGEKVFLECVQDMDHENMFWYRQDPGLGLRLIYFSYDVKMKEKGDIPEGYSVSREKKERFSLILESASTNQTSMYLCASSPGQGAPYEQYFGPGTRLTVT.

The chain couples TRBV6-5 to TRBJ1-5; 10 bases are shared with TRBD1. V shed 6 bases, J shed 5 bases, and the junction held 4 bases outside the gene matches. The CDR3 sequence is 14 residues long. The germline CDR1 and CDR2 sequences are MNHEY and SVGAGI. CDR3 protein: CASRPTGGHQPQHF. In DNA form, the CDR3 reads TGTGCCAGCAGGCCGACAGGGGGCCATCAGCCCCAGCATTTT.

J is TRBJ1-1 and V is TRBV5-1; no reliable D call. V was pared by 2 bases and J by 1 base, with 6 bases between. The CDR3 spans 13 residues. Germline V CDR1 and CDR2: SGHRS, YFSETQ. DNA of the CDR3: TGCGCCAGCAGCTTACTAGAGAACACTGAAGCTTTCTTT. This encodes CASSLLENTEAFF.

This clone was seen only once. This chain joins TRBV7-2 and TRBJ2-3; weak D call: TRBD1 (6 bases). Germline lookup yields CDR1 SGHTA and CDR2 FQGNSA. This CDR3 has 13 residues. Trimming left V 1 base short and J 5 bases short, with 7 bases between. CDR3 bases: TGTGCCAGCAGCTTAGGCAGGGGAGATACGCAGTATTTT. This encodes CASSLGRGDTQYF.

Only a few counts were recorded for this clone. The genes are TRBV6-5 and TRBJ1-6; 8 nucleotides align to TRBD1. J gave up 9 bases and V 2 bases, and 3 bases lay outside the gene matches. The CDR3 length is 14 residues. Germline loops: CDR1 MNHEY, CDR2 SVGAGI. CDR3 in amino acids: CASSYDRGGSPLHF. The CDR3 nucleotides are TGTGCCAGCAGTTACGACAGGGGAGGTTCACCCCTCCACTTT.

The chain links TRBV5-6 to TRBJ1-2; TRBD1 aligns across 7 bases. The trim removed 4 bases at V and 3 bases at J, leaving 6 bases unmatched. CDR3 length: 14 residues. CDR1 is SGHDT, CDR2 YYEEEE, per germline. The CDR3 spells CASSVGTEHYGYTF. CDR3 bases: TGTGCCAGCAGCGTCGGGACAGAACACTATGGCTACACCTTC.

The count of this clone is one. The CDR3: CARMGLLAYEQYF. In DNA, the CDR3 is TGTGCCAGAATGGGACTACTCGCGTACGAGCAGTACTTC. V is TRBV5-3 and J is TRBJ2-7; 7 nucleotides align to TRBD2. TRBV5-3 is an ORF for which the function is uncertain. V shed 6 bases, J shed 4 bases, and the junction held 7 bases outside the gene matches. This CDR3 is 13 amino acids long.

This rearrangement joins TRBV29-1 to TRBJ2-7; 7 bases are a match to TRBD1. The CDR3 is 13 amino acids. V lost 4 bases, J lost 0 bases, and 3 bases stayed unmatched. Germline CDR1 and CDR2: SQVTM and ANQGSEA. CDR3 bases: TGCAGCGTTGCCGGGACAGCCTCCTACGAGCAGTACTTC. It specifies CSVAGTASYEQYF.